This T cell receptor beta chain was identified during a study of T cell changes during pregnancy in multiple sclerosis (dated by TCRdb to about 2019). A note on the overall study: Changes in the T cell repertoire over the course of pregnancy were examined in this study in women with multiple sclerosis.

The CDR3 sequence holds 14 residues, the cysteine and phenylalanine included. Of all the DNA, just the CDR3 is kept, 42 bases in frame from base 1. Taken from the germline V gene (reference sequence), the CDR1 and CDR2 loops are GTSNPN and SVGIG. V is clipped by 1 base and J by 8 bases, and the sequence between their germline boundaries is 17 bases long. Details on this clone: This clone's antigen is unknown. No base quality information exists; no much larger clone differs at one position.

The library was prepared using the immunoSEQ multiplex PCR assay. Entries here come from immuneACCESS through TCRdb and include only in-frame sequences with V and J called. Some clones fail to appear in such tables; in the studies checked, an unresolved V gene covers under half of the shortfall, and the cause of the remainder is unknown. Across this sample there are about 69,000 clones, with about 88% seen only once. Approximately 3.3% of the sample lies in the top ten. In this chain, TRBV30 is recombined with TRBJ1-1; the D gene is perhaps TRBD1, from 6 matching bases. The sequence was obtained from a female donor with multiple sclerosis, enrolled in a pregnancy study. Sequenced material: peripheral blood, taken before pregnancy. The DNA sequence is TGTGCCTGGAGTGAGGGGGGGGGCTTTTTCGAAGCTTTCTTT. Translated, this is CAWSEGGGFFEAFF.